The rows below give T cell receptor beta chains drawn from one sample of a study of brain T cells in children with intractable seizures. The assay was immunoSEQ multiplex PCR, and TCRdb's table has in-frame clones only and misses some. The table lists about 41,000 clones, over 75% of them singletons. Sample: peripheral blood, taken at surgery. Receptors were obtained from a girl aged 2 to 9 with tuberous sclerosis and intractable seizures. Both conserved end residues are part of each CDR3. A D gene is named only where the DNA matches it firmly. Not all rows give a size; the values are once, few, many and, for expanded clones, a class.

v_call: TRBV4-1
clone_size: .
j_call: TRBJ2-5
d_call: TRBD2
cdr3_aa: CASSQGTRGGRETQYF
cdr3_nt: TGCGCCAGCAGCCAAGGAACGCGGGGGGGTAGAGAGACCCAGTACTTC

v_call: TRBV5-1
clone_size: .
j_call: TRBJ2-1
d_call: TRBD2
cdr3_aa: CASSTSGTSGGPTYNEQFF
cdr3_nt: TGCGCCAGCAGCACATCCGGGACTAGCGGGGGCCCTACCTACAATGAGCAGTTCTTC

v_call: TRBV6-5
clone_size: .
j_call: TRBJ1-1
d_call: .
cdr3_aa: CASRGTGQTEAFF
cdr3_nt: TGTGCCAGCAGGGGAACAGGTCAAACTGAAGCTTTCTTT

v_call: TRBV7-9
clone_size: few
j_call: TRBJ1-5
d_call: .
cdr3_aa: CASSLATGTSNQPQHF
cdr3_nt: TGTGCCAGCAGCTTAGCCACAGGGACAAGTAATCAGCCCCAGCATTTT

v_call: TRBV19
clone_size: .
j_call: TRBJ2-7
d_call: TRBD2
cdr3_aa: CASSRSGAGGAYEQYF
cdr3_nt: TGTGCCAGTAGTAGGTCGGGTGCGGGGGGCGCCTACGAGCAGTACTTC

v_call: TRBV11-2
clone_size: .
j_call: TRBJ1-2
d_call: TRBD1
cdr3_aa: CASSPWDREYGYTF
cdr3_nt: TGTGCCAGCAGCCCCTGGGACAGGGAATATGGCTACACCTTC

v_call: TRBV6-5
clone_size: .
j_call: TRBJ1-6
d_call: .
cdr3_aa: CAGGSGKGRTLHF
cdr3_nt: TGTGCCGGAGGATCGGGTAAAGGCAGGACCCTCCACTTT

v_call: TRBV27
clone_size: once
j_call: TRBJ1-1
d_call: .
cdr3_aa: CASSPVGRGVMNTEAFF
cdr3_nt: TGTGCCAGCAGCCCAGTCGGGAGGGGGGTTATGAACACTGAAGCTTTCTTT

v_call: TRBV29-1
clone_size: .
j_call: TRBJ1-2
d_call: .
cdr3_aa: CSVEKGTSRFGYTF
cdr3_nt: TGCAGCGTTGAAAAGGGAACTAGCCGCTTCGGCTACACCTTC

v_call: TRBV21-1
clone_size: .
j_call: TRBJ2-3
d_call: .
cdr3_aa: CASGTGGGTADTQYF
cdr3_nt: TGTGCCAGCGGGACAGGGGGCGGAACGGCAGATACGCAGTATTTT

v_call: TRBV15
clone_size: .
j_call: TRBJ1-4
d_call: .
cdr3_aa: CATSRDKGGWEKLFF
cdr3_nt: TGTGCCACCAGCAGAGATAAGGGGGGGTGGGAAAAACTGTTTTTT

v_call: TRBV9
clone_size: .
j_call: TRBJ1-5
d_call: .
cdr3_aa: CASSDVRGNNGNQPQHF
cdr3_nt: TGTGCCAGCAGCGACGTCCGGGGAAATAACGGCAATCAGCCCCAGCATTTT

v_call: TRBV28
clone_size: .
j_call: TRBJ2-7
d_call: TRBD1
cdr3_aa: CASSRDRGSYEQYF
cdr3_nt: TGTGCCAGCAGTCGGGACAGGGGCTCCTACGAGCAGTACTTC

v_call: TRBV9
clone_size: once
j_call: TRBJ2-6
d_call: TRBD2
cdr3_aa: CASSLEGRGAGANVLTF
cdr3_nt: TGTGCCAGCAGCCTAGAGGGGAGGGGCGCTGGGGCCAACGTCCTGACTTTC

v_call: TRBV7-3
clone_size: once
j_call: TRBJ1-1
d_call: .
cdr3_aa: CASSWQGGTEAFF
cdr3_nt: TGTGCCAGCAGCTGGCAGGGTGGCACTGAAGCTTTCTTT

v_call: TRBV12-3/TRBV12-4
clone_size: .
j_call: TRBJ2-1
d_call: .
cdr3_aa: CASSLPPNEQFF
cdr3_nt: TGTGCCAGCAGCCTCCCACCCAATGAGCAGTTCTTC

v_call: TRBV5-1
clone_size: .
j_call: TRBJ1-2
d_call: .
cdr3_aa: CASTRDGHKGGYTF
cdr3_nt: TGCGCCAGCACCCGGGACGGCCACAAGGGTGGCTACACCTTC

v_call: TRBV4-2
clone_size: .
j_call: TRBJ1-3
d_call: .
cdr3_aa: CASSQERGQGSGNTIYF
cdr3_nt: TGTGCCAGCAGCCAAGAAAGAGGCCAGGGGTCTGGAAACACCATATATTTT

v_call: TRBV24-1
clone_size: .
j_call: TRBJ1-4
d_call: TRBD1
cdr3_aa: CATGDRDEKLFF
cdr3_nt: TGTGCCACCGGAGACAGGGATGAAAAACTGTTTTTT

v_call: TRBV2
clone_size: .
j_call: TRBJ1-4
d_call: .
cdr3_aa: CASMVSPGPYEKLFF
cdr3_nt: TGTGCCAGCATGGTTTCTCCGGGGCCGTATGAAAAACTGTTTTTT

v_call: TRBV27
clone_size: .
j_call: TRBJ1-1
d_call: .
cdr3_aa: CASSRIIQGEAFF
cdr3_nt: TGTGCCAGCAGTAGAATTATACAGGGAGAAGCTTTCTTT

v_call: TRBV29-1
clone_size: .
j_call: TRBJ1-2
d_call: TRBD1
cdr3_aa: CSVRDGRSDRPNYGYTF
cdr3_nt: TGCAGCGTTCGCGACGGACGATCGGACAGGCCTAACTATGGCTACACCTTC